This TCR beta chain was found in a study of cytomegalovirus exposure and HLA in healthy donors. Findings of the study overall: In a later analysis, the majority of CMV-associated beta chains seemingly showed HLA restriction. A missense variant in DCLRE1C was later tied to TCR beta V- and J-gene trimming.

Researchers ran the PCR with 60 Vbeta and 13 Jbeta primers. Profiling relied on immunoSEQ multiplex PCR, and the TCRdb table lists in-frame clones only, not all of them. Of some 160,000 clones in the sample, around 77% were seen once. As for the donors, each was a healthy bone marrow donor. V shed 8 bases and J 12 bases; nucleotides not matched to a gene: 9. Germline V gene data show CDR1 as MRHNA and CDR2 as SNTAGT. The CDR3 runs 13 residues. Note on this clone: Antigen: not known.

The sequenced material came from PBMCs. The clonotype was recovered from a young woman in good health and CMV-seronegative. The V and J genes are TRBV6-4 and TRBJ2-1; 11 bases match TRBD2. The CDR3 DNA reads as TGTGCCAGCTCATCCCTAGCGGGGGGCCCGCAGTTCTTC. This translates into CASSSLAGGPQFF.